Sequencing of this T cell receptor beta chain was carried out in a study of CXCR3-negative and CXCR3-positive naive CD8 T cells. Broader study findings: TRB CDR3 hydrophobicity was greater in CXCR3-positive naive cells than in CXCR3-negative naive cells. Comparison of naive CXCR3-negative and CXCR3-positive cells revealed similar TRBV-TRBJ usage, while memory cells differed.

CDR3 length: 13 residues. Germline V gene lookup returns CDR1 SEHNR and CDR2 FQNEAQ (reference sequence). Libraries of TRB cDNA were made by 5' RACE and carried UMIs. For each CDR3 protein, TCRdb gives one entry from its re-call of the 5' RACE reads, without DNA. The table counts 150,000 to 160,000 distinct CDR3 sequences; just under 0.5% lies in the top ten. Of note for this clonotype: Its antigen is unknown.

Material for sequencing was naive CXCR3+ CD8+ T cells from blood. Subset noted: CD45RO-CCR7+CD27+CD95- naive CD8+ T cells expressing CXCR3 (TNR3+). The origin of this receptor is a human donor in good health. Some clones in this sample may be carry-over from other donors' samples. The chain employs TRBV7-9 and TRBJ1-1; the TCRdb call, TRBD1, lacks DNA for checking. CDR3: CASSSGGAQEAFF.